These 20 T cell receptor beta chains were all obtained from the same sample, sequenced in a study of blood T cell repertoires in COVID-19. Clones were read by immunoSEQ multiplex PCR, and TCRdb kept only the in-frame ones, dropping some. Of 200,000 to 300,000 clones listed, approximately 82% are singletons. Specimen: peripheral blood. The receptors come from a middle-aged man who had recovered from COVID-19.

The V gene is TRBV6-1, the J gene TRBJ2-7, with 10 bases matching TRBD1. The CDR3 has 14 amino acids. V lost 0 bases and J lost 7; bases outside the gene matches: 3. Germline loops: CDR1 MNHNS, CDR2 SASEGT. CDR3 in DNA: TGTGCCAGCAGTGAAGCGGGGACAGGGGTTGAGCAGTACTTC. It translates to CASSEAGTGVEQYF.

The CDR3: CATSRDLDRAPLGYTF. The CDR3 DNA is TGTGCCACCAGCAGAGACCTAGACAGAGCGCCCCTTGGCTACACCTTC. This chain joins TRBV15 and TRBJ1-2, with D possibly being TRBD1 (5 bases). CDR1 and CDR2 (germline): LNHNV, YYDKDF (reference sequence). Trimming took 0 bases from V and 7 from J, leaving 18 bases between them. This CDR3 spans 16 amino acids.

This chain connects TRBV4-3 to TRBJ2-1; 11 bases line up with TRBD2. Germline trimming cut 3 bases from V and 2 bases from J; bases unmatched to any gene: 3. The CDR3 runs to 16 residues. Per germline, CDR1 LGHNA and CDR2 YSLEER. In nucleotides, the CDR3 is TGCGCCAGCAGCCAGGTAGCGGGAGGGCCCTACAATGAGCAGTTCTTC. Protein: CASSQVAGGPYNEQFF.

This clone was counted a few times. V usage is TRBV19 and J usage is TRBJ2-1; D perhaps matches TRBD1 (5 bases). The germline gives CDR1 LNHDA, CDR2 SQIVND (reference sequence). This CDR3 has 14 amino acids. Trimming shortened V by 8 bases and J by 0 bases, and 11 bases separated the two germline ends. In nucleotides, the CDR3 is TGTGCCAGTCACGACAGAAGCTCCTACAATGAGCAGTTCTTC. Protein product: CASHDRSSYNEQFF. The variable domain in full, with the rest retrieved from reference TRBV19 and TRBJ2-1, is DGGITQSPKYLFRKEGQNVTLSCEQNLNHDAMYWYRQDPGQGLRLIYYSQIVNDFQKGDIAEGYSVSREKKESFPLTVTSAQKNPTAFYLCASHDRSSYNEQFFGPGTRLTVL.

The chain uses TRBV4-3 and TRBJ2-1, with TRBD2 matching over 13 bases. Trimming at V came to 1 base and at J to 6 bases, leaving 9 bases not matched to a gene. The CDR3 totals 18 residues. Germline-derived CDR1 and CDR2 are LGHNA and YSLEER. This chain's CDR3 is CASSQGGPGLAGANEQFF. In DNA, the CDR3 is TGCGCCAGCAGCCAAGGGGGCCCAGGACTAGCGGGGGCCAATGAGCAGTTCTTC.

This clone is a singleton in its sample. The chain carries TRBV7-2 and TRBJ2-7, with 9 bases aligning to TRBD2. Germline CDR1 is SGHTA and CDR2 is FQGNSA. V trimming: 3 bases; J trimming: 5 bases; junction bases outside the gene matches: 5. The length of the CDR3 is 14 residues. The CDR3 DNA sequence: TGTGCCAGCAGCTTCTCTAGCGGGATGGACGAGCAGTACTTC. Protein: CASSFSSGMDEQYF.

V gene TRBV5-1 combines with J gene TRBJ2-5; D might be TRBD1 (5 bases). CDR1 and CDR2 (germline): SGHRS, YFSETQ. The V end lost 0 bases, the J end lost 3 bases, and 18 bases lay between the germline ends. The CDR3 runs to 17 residues. CDR3 nucleotides: TGCGCCAGCAGCTTGGCGGAGACAGCGACTCCCAAAGAGACCCAGTACTTC. Protein: CASSLAETATPKETQYF.

The rearrangement joins TRBV9 to TRBJ2-5, with D perhaps matching TRBD2 (5 bases). Germline V CDR1 and CDR2: SGDLS, YYNGEE. The CDR3 consists of 16 residues. The V end was cut by 0 bases, the J end by 2 bases, with 14 bases between. Written as DNA, the CDR3 is TGTGCCAGCAGCGTAGCCAGCAGGACGGGGCAAGAGACCCAGTACTTC. Residues: CASSVASRTGQETQYF. Variable domain in full (rest from reference TRBV9 and TRBJ2-5): DSGVTQTPKHLITATGQRVTLRCSPRSGDLSVYWYQQSLDQGLQFLIQYYNGEERAKGNILERFSAQQFPDLHSELNLSSLELGDSALYFCASSVASRTGQETQYFGPGTRLLVL.

The DNA of the CDR3 is TGTGCCAGCAGCGGCGGGGACCGTAGCAATCAGCCCCAGCATTTT. Its protein product is CASSGGDRSNQPQHF. The rearrangement links TRBV5-8 to TRBJ1-5, with TRBD1 as a possible D gene (5 bases). The V and J ends lost 4 bases and 0 bases respectively, with 11 bases between them. Germline lookup yields CDR1 SGHTS and CDR2 YDEGEE. This CDR3 is built from 15 residues.

This chain connects TRBV18 to TRBJ1-2; D might be TRBD1 (5 bases). CDR3 size: 15 residues. Germline CDR1 is KGHSH and CDR2 is LQKENI. V was shortened by 3 bases and J by 0 bases, with 11 bases between the two germline ends. CDR3 nucleotides: TGTGCCAGCTCACCGGATACAGGATCTAACTATGGCTACACCTTC. This gives the protein CASSPDTGSNYGYTF. The full variable domain, rest sourced from reference TRBV18 and TRBJ1-2, is NAGVMQNPRHLVRRRGQEARLRCSPMKGHSHVYWYRQLPEEGLKFMVYLQKENIIDESGMPKERFSAEFPKEGPSILRIQQVVRGDSAAYFCASSPDTGSNYGYTFGSGTRLTVV.

CDR3 residues: CASSRQGNTEAFF. CDR3 DNA sequence: TGCGCCAGCAGTAGACAGGGCAACACTGAAGCTTTCTTT. The chain employs TRBV10-1 and TRBJ1-1; 7 positions agree with TRBD1. The CDR3 covers 13 residues. Germline loops: CDR1 WNHNN, CDR2 SYGVQD (reference sequence). The junction had 2 bases not matched to a gene; V was cut back by 5 bases and J by 2 bases.

This clone appeared a single time. The rearrangement uses TRBV5-4 and TRBJ2-7, with D uncertain. Trimming cost V 6 bases and J 4 bases, with 11 bases left between them. Germline-derived CDR1 and CDR2 are SGHNT and YYREEE (reference sequence). The CDR3 consists of 12 residues. CDR3 sequence (DNA): TGTGCCAGCACCAATAACGGGTACGAGCAGTACTTC. This translates into CASTNNGYEQYF.

The rearrangement links TRBV7-2 to TRBJ1-4, with 7 bases identical to TRBD1. This CDR3 is built from 15 residues. J gave up 5 bases and V 2 bases, and 5 bases lay outside the gene matches. Germline V lookup: CDR1 SGHTA, CDR2 FQGNSA. CDR3 sequence reads: CASSLSSGGNEKLFF. In DNA, the CDR3 is TGTGCCAGCAGCTTATCTTCAGGGGGAAATGAAAAACTGTTTTTT.

The chain carries TRBV19 and TRBJ2-5; 8 bases are shared with TRBD2. V trimming: 1 base; J trimming: 5 bases; junction bases outside the gene matches: 3. The CDR3 spans 14 residues. Germline CDR1 is LNHDA and CDR2 is SQIVND (reference sequence). Here the CDR3 DNA reads TGTGCCAGTAGTATAGGTTCTAGCGGGGAGACCCAGTACTTC. Translating it yields CASSIGSSGETQYF.

V is TRBV11-3 and J is TRBJ1-3, with 7 positions matching TRBD1. The CDR3 is made up of 14 amino acids. The germline V gene has CDR1 SGHNT and CDR2 YENEEA. The trim removed 8 bases at V and 0 bases at J, leaving 4 bases unmatched. This CDR3 is CASGTASSGNTIYF. DNA for the CDR3: TGTGCCAGCGGGACAGCATCCTCTGGAAACACCATATATTTT.

The chain links TRBV24-1 to TRBJ1-5; 9 bases align to TRBD1. CDR1 is KGHDR and CDR2 is SFDVKD in the germline V gene. Germline trimming cut 5 bases from V and 5 bases from J; bases unmatched to any gene: 12. This CDR3 region has 17 residues. Here the CDR3 DNA reads TGTGCCACCAGTGGCCTGCCGGGACAGGGTTCCGATCAGCCCCAGCATTTT. It translates to CATSGLPGQGSDQPQHF.

The genes are TRBV10-3 and TRBJ1-1, with D perhaps TRBD1 (6 bases). This CDR3 comprises 15 residues. V gave up 4 bases and J gave up 8 bases, with 20 bases separating them. Germline CDR1 ENHRY, CDR2 SYGVKD. CDR3 DNA: TGTGCCATCAGTGCAACAAATCAACCCGGGACAGAAGCTTTCTTT. Translated, it gives CAISATNQPGTEAFF.

This clone is a singleton in its sample. The chain links TRBV6-6 to TRBJ2-7, with TRBD1 matching 8 bases. The CDR3 loop spans 13 amino acids. The germline V gene encodes CDR1 MNHNY and CDR2 SVGAGI (reference sequence). V was pared by 4 bases and J by 6 bases, with 5 bases of the junction left unmatched. The CDR3 DNA reads as TGTGCCAGCAGTTCGGCCAGGGGGCCCGAGCAGTACTTC. Translated, it gives CASSSARGPEQYF.

The chain links TRBV27 to TRBJ1-2; the match to TRBD1 covers 9 bases. Germline V gene lookup returns CDR1 MNHEY and CDR2 SMNVEV (reference sequence). Trimming removed 3 bases from V and 8 bases from J; junction bases left unmatched: 7. CDR3 size: 14 residues. Here the CDR3 reads CASSFRTGDRGYTF. The CDR3 DNA follows: TGTGCCAGCAGTTTTAGGACAGGGGACCGAGGCTACACCTTC.

A few counts support this clone. The gene calls are TRBV19 and TRBJ1-5, with a tentative D call TRBD1 (5 bases). Trimming shortened V by 6 bases and J by 0 bases, and 21 bases separated the two germline ends. The CDR3 is made up of 18 amino acids. Germline V lookup: CDR1 LNHDA, CDR2 SQIVND (reference sequence). DNA for the CDR3: TGTGCCAGTAGGCCTCCGGACAATTACCGTACTAGCAATCAGCCCCAGCATTTT. Its translation: CASRPPDNYRTSNQPQHF.